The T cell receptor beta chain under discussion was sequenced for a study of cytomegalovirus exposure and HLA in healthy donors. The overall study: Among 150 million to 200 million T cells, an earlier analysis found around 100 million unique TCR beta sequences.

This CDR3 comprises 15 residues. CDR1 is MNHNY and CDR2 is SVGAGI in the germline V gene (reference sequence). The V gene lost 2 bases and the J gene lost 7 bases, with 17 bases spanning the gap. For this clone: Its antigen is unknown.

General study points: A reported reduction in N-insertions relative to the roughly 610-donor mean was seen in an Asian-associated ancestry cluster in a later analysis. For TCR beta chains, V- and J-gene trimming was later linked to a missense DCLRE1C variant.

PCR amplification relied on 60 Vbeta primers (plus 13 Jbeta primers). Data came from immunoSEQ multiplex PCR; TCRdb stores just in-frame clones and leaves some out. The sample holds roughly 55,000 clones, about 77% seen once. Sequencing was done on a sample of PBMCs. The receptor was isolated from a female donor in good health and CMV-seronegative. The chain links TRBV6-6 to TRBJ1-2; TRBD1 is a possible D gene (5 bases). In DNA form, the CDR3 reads TGTGCCAGCAGTTACATCATCGGGGGAGGTAGTGGCTACACCTTC. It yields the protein CASSYIIGGGSGYTF.